These 29 T cell receptor beta chains share one sample of origin, sequenced in a study of T cell responses to AZD1222 COVID-19 vaccine. Here immunoSEQ multiplex PCR was the method, and the copy in TCRdb shows in-frame clones only, minus some. The sample contains roughly 150,000 clones, just over 90% of which appear only once. Sequences were derived from peripheral blood, sampled 28 days after the second AZD1222 dose. Receptors originate from an adult who received the AZD1222 COVID-19 vaccine.

This sequence joins TRBV11-2 and TRBJ1-1, with no clear D. This CDR3 is built from 13 residues. From germline, CDR1 is SGHAT and CDR2 FQNNGV. The V gene lost 0 bases and the J gene lost 12 bases, with 14 bases spanning the gap. The CDR3 loop is CASSLDREQKPFF. The CDR3 nucleotides are TGTGCCAGCAGCTTAGACCGGGAACAGAAACCTTTCTTT.

The chain couples TRBV5-1 to TRBJ1-3; 9 bases align to TRBD1. This CDR3 region has 15 residues. J gave up 3 bases and V 4 bases, and 5 bases lay outside the gene matches. Germline CDR1 is SGHRS and CDR2 is YFSETQ. The CDR3 reads CASSRLTGGGNTIYF. The CDR3 region has the DNA TGCGCCAGCAGCCGCCTGACAGGGGGTGGAAACACCATATATTTT. Together with reference TRBV5-1 and TRBJ1-3, the CDR3 gives the full variable domain: KAGVTQTPRYLIKTRGQQVTLSCSPISGHRSVSWYQQTPGQGLQFLFEYFSETQRNKGNFPGRFSGRQFSNSRSEMNVSTLELGDSALYLCASSRLTGGGNTIYFGEGSWLTVV.

This chain links TRBV9 with TRBJ2-3, with TRBD2 matching over 10 bases. CDR3 length: 16 amino acids. With 4 bases clipped from V and 6 bases from J, the junction kept 11 bases outside the gene matches. CDR1 is SGDLS, CDR2 YYNGEE, per germline. In DNA form, the CDR3 reads TGTGCCAGCAGCCCGAGCGGAGCGGGGGGGGCCGATACGCAGTATTTT. This codes for CASSPSGAGGADTQYF.

This chain uses TRBV19 with TRBJ1-5, with a tentative D call TRBD1 (6 bases). The CDR3 totals 14 residues. Trimming took off 11 bases at V and 3 bases at J, with 17 bases between the two ends. Germline loops: CDR1 LNHDA, CDR2 SQIVND (reference sequence). CDR3 residues: CAGPRTVTNQPQHF. The CDR3 bases are TGTGCCGGCCCGAGGACAGTCACCAATCAGCCCCAGCATTTT. The complete variable domain, with remaining parts taken from reference TRBV19 and TRBJ1-5, reads DGGITQSPKYLFRKEGQNVTLSCEQNLNHDAMYWYRQDPGQGLRLIYYSQIVNDFQKGDIAEGYSVSREKKESFPLTVTSAQKNPTAFYLCAGPRTVTNQPQHFGDGTRLSIL.

The chain recombines TRBV5-5 with TRBJ2-3; D gene unclear. The V end was cut by 3 bases, the J end by 1 base, with 9 bases between. Germline CDR1 is SGHKS and CDR2 is YYEKEE (reference sequence). The CDR3 has 14 amino acids. CDR3 nucleotides: TGTGCCAGCAGCTGGGCCCTCGGCACAGATACGCAGTATTTT. This gives the protein CASSWALGTDTQYF.

This clone was recorded only once. The chain combines TRBV3-1 (or the pseudogene TRBV3-2) with TRBJ1-6; D remains unclear. Germline-derived CDR1 and CDR2 are LGHDT and YNNKEL (reference sequence). V lost 1 base and J 3 bases, leaving 4 bases between the germline ends. The CDR3 is 14 residues long. CDR3 protein: CASSQADYNSPLHF. The CDR3, as DNA: TGTGCCAGCAGCCAAGCTGACTATAATTCACCCCTCCACTTT.

V is TRBV2 and J is TRBJ1-1, with TRBD1 matching 7 bases. The CDR3 extends over 14 amino acids. Germline V gives CDR1 SNHLY, CDR2 FYNNEI. Unmatched junction bases numbered 6, after V lost 5 bases and J lost 3 bases. The DNA of the CDR3 is TGTGCCAGCAGTCGACAGGGCAAGGACACTGAAGCTTTCTTT. Encoded protein: CASSRQGKDTEAFF. Supplemented by reference TRBV2 and TRBJ1-1, the full variable domain reads EPEVTQTPSHQVTQMGQEVILRCVPISNHLYFYWYRQILGQKVEFLVSFYNNEISEKSEIFDDQFSVERPDGSNFTLKIRSTKLEDSAMYFCASSRQGKDTEAFFGQGTRLTVV.

The chain uses TRBV12-5 and TRBJ1-6; D is unclear. V was cut by 3 bases and J by 7 bases, with 4 bases left in between. The CDR3 has 12 residues. Germline V CDR1 and CDR2: LGHNT, FRNRAP. The CDR3: CASGFTNSPLHF. The DNA of the CDR3 is TGTGCTAGTGGTTTCACAAATTCACCCCTCCACTTT.

J is TRBJ2-3 and V is TRBV5-6, with TRBD1 as a possible D gene (5 bases). Germline V gene data show CDR1 as SGHDT and CDR2 as YYEEEE. V lost 1 base, J lost 1 base, and 10 bases lay in between. The CDR3 runs to 15 residues. The DNA for the CDR3 is TGTGCCAGCAGCTTGAGGGGCTCAGGCACAGATACGCAGTATTTT. Translated: CASSLRGSGTDTQYF.

The CDR3 is CASSPRRQGDTEAFF. The CDR3 DNA reads as TGTGCCAGCAGCCCCCGCAGACAGGGTGACACTGAAGCTTTCTTT. The rearrangement links TRBV11-2 to TRBJ1-1; 7 positions agree with TRBD1. CDR1 is SGHAT, CDR2 FQNNGV, per germline. J lost 3 bases, V lost 5 bases, and 9 bases had no gene match. This CDR3 is 15 amino acids long.

This clone was observed a handful of times. The J gene is TRBJ1-4, the V gene TRBV27, with TRBD1 identical over 7 bases. The germline V gene has CDR1 MNHEY and CDR2 SMNVEV (reference sequence). V lost 8 bases and J lost 5; bases outside the gene matches: 5. CDR3 length: 13 amino acids. Here the CDR3 reads CASGGTENEKLFF. DNA for the CDR3: TGTGCCAGCGGCGGGACAGAGAATGAAAAACTGTTTTTT.

This chain uses TRBV19 with TRBJ2-7, with D possibly matching TRBD1 (6 bases). V lost 1 base, J lost 7 bases, and 17 bases lay in between. The CDR3 has 15 residues. CDR1 is LNHDA, CDR2 SQIVND, per germline (reference sequence). CDR3 residues: CASSIVGTPREEQYF. The CDR3, as DNA: TGTGCCAGTAGTATAGTCGGGACACCAAGGGAAGAGCAGTACTTC.

J is TRBJ2-3 and V is TRBV29-1, with TRBD2 matching over 13 bases. This CDR3 is 19 amino acids long. V gave up 1 base and J gave up 0 bases; unmatched junction bases: 10. Germline V lookup: CDR1 SQVTM, CDR2 ANQGSEA. Here the CDR3 DNA reads TGCAGCGTTGAAGGGACTAGCGGGGGAGATACGGTTAGCACAGATACGCAGTATTTT. It is translated as CSVEGTSGGDTVSTDTQYF.

The chain employs TRBV30 and TRBJ1-2, with 7 bases matching TRBD1. The germline V gene has CDR1 GTSNPN and CDR2 SVGIG (reference sequence). V lost 4 bases to trimming and J lost 6 bases; unmatched junction nucleotides: 14. The CDR3 spans 15 residues. CDR3 coding DNA: TGTGCCTGGACCCCCGGCGAGGGGGCCCTAAATGGCTACACCTTC. It encodes CAWTPGEGALNGYTF.

This clone is a singleton in its sample. This sequence joins TRBV13 and TRBJ2-3; perhaps TRBD1 as D (7 bases). Per the germline V gene, CDR1 is PRHDT and CDR2 is FYEKMQ (reference sequence). V was cut by 5 bases and J by 5 bases, with 17 bases left in between. The CDR3 is 15 amino acids. The CDR3 nucleotides are TGTGCCAGCAGCGAACAGGGGCACGGGGGAGATACGCAGTATTTT. Protein product: CASSEQGHGGDTQYF.

The rearrangement uses TRBV4-1 and TRBJ1-2, with D uncertain. Germline-derived CDR1 and CDR2 are MGHRA and YSYEKL. CDR3 length: 10 residues. V shed 0 bases and J shed 7 bases, with 0 bases lying between them. CDR3: CASSQDGYTF. The CDR3 coding sequence is TGCGCCAGCAGCCAAGATGGCTACACCTTC.

V gene TRBV2 combines with J gene TRBJ2-3; D ambiguous. V lost 1 base and J lost 6, with 5 bases in between. The CDR3 length is 12 residues. CDR1 SNHLY and CDR2 FYNNEI come from the germline V gene. CDR3 nucleotides: TGTGCCAGCAGTGAAGTCCTTGATACGCAGTATTTT. Its translation: CASSEVLDTQYF. Variable domain in full (rest from reference TRBV2 and TRBJ2-3): EPEVTQTPSHQVTQMGQEVILRCVPISNHLYFYWYRQILGQKVEFLVSFYNNEISEKSEIFDDQFSVERPDGSNFTLKIRSTKLEDSAMYFCASSEVLDTQYFGPGTRLTVL.

The V gene is TRBV3-1 (or the pseudogene TRBV3-2), the J gene TRBJ2-1; TRBD1 agrees at 9 bases. Trimming removed 5 bases from V and 7 bases from J; junction bases left unmatched: 9. The germline CDR1 and CDR2 sequences are LGHDT and YNNKEL (reference sequence). This CDR3 is built from 15 residues. CDR3 coding DNA: TGTGCCAGCAGCTCCCGGGACAGGGCTGGGAATGAGCAGTTCTTC. Translation: CASSSRDRAGNEQFF.

The chain joins TRBV18 to TRBJ1-1, with D unresolved. With 3 bases removed from V and 0 bases from J, the gap between germline ends came to 8 bases. The germline CDR1 and CDR2 sequences are KGHSH and LQKENI. This CDR3 region has 14 residues. CDR3 nucleotides: TGTGCCAGCTCACCCATTCAGGTGAACACTGAAGCTTTCTTT. It encodes CASSPIQVNTEAFF.

As DNA, the CDR3 is TGCAGTGCTATTGACGAACCTGAAGCTTTCTTT. Its protein product is CSAIDEPEAFF. This chain connects TRBV20-1 to TRBJ1-1, with D unresolved. The CDR3 contains 11 residues. CDR1 is DFQATT and CDR2 is SNEGSKA in the germline V gene (reference sequence). V lost 4 bases and J lost 6, with 9 bases in between.

This clone showed up just once. The gene calls are TRBV20-1 and TRBJ2-7; no firm D call. This CDR3 is 11 amino acids long. Trimming removed 6 bases at V and 6 bases at J, with 12 bases between. The V gene's germline CDR1 is DFQATT and CDR2 SNEGSKA (reference sequence). The chain's CDR3 is CSAIKGFEQYF. In DNA, the CDR3 is TGCAGTGCCATCAAGGGTTTCGAGCAGTACTTC.

The chain has TRBV2 and TRBJ2-3; 9 bases align to TRBD2. The germline CDR1 and CDR2 sequences are SNHLY and FYNNEI. J lost 5 bases, V lost 4 bases, and 7 bases had no gene match. CDR3 length: 15 amino acids. The CDR3 DNA sequence: TGTGCCAGCAGTGTGAACGGCGGGGGGGTAGATACGCAGTATTTT. Translated: CASSVNGGGVDTQYF.

V and J are TRBV19 and TRBJ1-2; D possibly corresponds to TRBD1 (5 bases). V was shortened by 8 bases and J by 4 bases, with 11 bases between the two germline ends. CDR3 length: 12 amino acids. CDR1 and CDR2 (germline): LNHDA, SQIVND (reference sequence). The CDR3 nucleotides are TGTGCCAGTGCGACAGACTTCTATGGCTACACCTTC. The encoded protein is CASATDFYGYTF.

This rearrangement joins TRBV30 to TRBJ1-6; D remains unclear. Trimming left V 0 bases short and J 4 bases short, with 7 bases between. CDR1 and CDR2 (germline): GTSNPN, SVGIG (reference sequence). This CDR3 region has 14 residues. CDR3 loop: CAWSVSRYNSPLHF. The DNA of the CDR3 is TGTGCCTGGAGTGTGAGCCGGTATAATTCACCCCTCCACTTT.

This chain uses TRBV10-2 with TRBJ2-5; no reliable D call. Germline values: CDR1 WSHSY, CDR2 SAAADI. V lost 5 bases and J 5 bases, leaving 21 bases between the germline ends. This CDR3 contains 16 residues. The CDR3 region has the DNA TGCGCCAGCAGTCCTCCCGGGCCGATCGCCTGGGAGACCCAGTACTTC. It is translated as CASSPPGPIAWETQYF.

The CDR3 spells CASTTNEKLFF. The CDR3 DNA reads as TGCGCCAGCACGACTAATGAAAAACTGTTTTTT. V is TRBV10-1 and J is TRBJ1-4; D not certain. Germline assignment: CDR1 WNHNN and CDR2 SYGVQD (reference sequence). Trimming removed 7 bases at V and 2 bases at J, with 2 bases between. CDR3 size: 11 residues.

This clone was recorded only once. J is TRBJ2-5 and V is TRBV3-1 (or the pseudogene TRBV3-2); 9 bases align to TRBD2. The junction had 8 bases not matched to a gene; V was cut back by 1 base and J by 5 bases. Germline CDR1 LGHDT, CDR2 YNNKEL (reference sequence). This CDR3 region has 16 residues. This chain's CDR3 is CASSQVWRGGRETQYF. The CDR3 DNA follows: TGTGCCAGCAGCCAAGTGTGGCGGGGGGGCCGGGAGACCCAGTACTTC.

The chain has TRBV13 and TRBJ2-6, with TRBD2 matching over 10 bases. The V gene's germline CDR1 is PRHDT and CDR2 FYEKMQ (reference sequence). This CDR3 is built from 22 residues. V trimming: 5 bases; J trimming: 4 bases; junction bases outside the gene matches: 23. In DNA, the CDR3 is TGTGCCAGCAGCACTACCCTTGGGGCTAGCGGGGGCCTCACTGGAGGGGCCAACGTCCTGACTTTC. This codes for CASSTTLGASGGLTGGANVLTF.

V gene TRBV15 combines with J gene TRBJ2-7; TRBD1 aligns across 7 bases. From germline, CDR1 is LNHNV and CDR2 YYDKDF (reference sequence). The CDR3 sequence is 17 residues long. With 1 base clipped from V and 1 base from J, the junction kept 10 bases outside the gene matches. The CDR3 reads CATSRGGPGQTSYEQYF. The CDR3 DNA reads TGTGCCACCAGCAGAGGGGGGCCGGGACAGACATCCTACGAGCAGTACTTC.